Below, 28 T cell receptor beta chains from the same sample are listed, as sequenced in a study of T cell clones after liver transplantation. Profiling relied on immunoSEQ multiplex PCR, and the TCRdb table lists in-frame clones only, not all of them. The table includes roughly 70,000 clones, 80% detected once. Sequenced here: CD4+ T cells from blood, sampled before liver transplant. Receptors originate from a human donor who received a liver transplant.

The chain employs TRBV6-1 and TRBJ2-3; 13 bases map to TRBD2. The V segment lost 6 bases and the J segment 8 bases; nucleotides outside the gene matches: 8. CDR1 and CDR2 (germline): MNHNS, SASEGT. The CDR3 contains 15 residues. DNA of the CDR3: TGTGCCAGCAGACTCACTAGCGGGAGGGCAGGTACGCAGTATTTT. Translated: CASRLTSGRAGTQYF.

V usage is TRBV6-5 and J usage is TRBJ2-1; a possible D gene is TRBD2 (6 bases). Germline CDR1 reads MNHEY; CDR2 reads SVGAGI. CDR3 size: 14 residues. V gave up 6 bases and J gave up 10 bases, with 19 bases separating them. The CDR3 loop reads CASRYSHLATEQFF. Written as DNA, the CDR3 is TGTGCCAGCAGATATAGTCACCTAGCGACCGAGCAGTTCTTC.

Written as DNA, the CDR3 is TGTGCCAGCAGCTTCGGACAGTCTGGGGCCAACGTCCTGACTTTC. It encodes CASSFGQSGANVLTF. The chain is built from TRBV7-9 and TRBJ2-6; maybe TRBD1 (6 bases). CDR1 is SEHNR and CDR2 is FQNEAQ in the germline V gene (reference sequence). The CDR3 is made up of 15 amino acids. Between the trimmed V and J ends, which lost 3 bases and 1 base, there was a span of 7 bases.

This chain's CDR3 is CASSLAGPLSGNTIYF. Here the CDR3 DNA reads TGTGCCAGCAGCTTGGCCGGGCCCCTCTCTGGAAACACCATATATTTT. The chain carries TRBV27 and TRBJ1-3; D gene uncertain. The CDR3 extends over 16 amino acids. The germline gives CDR1 MNHEY, CDR2 SMNVEV (reference sequence). The V end lost 6 bases, the J end lost 0 bases, and 15 bases lay between the germline ends.

The CDR3 DNA sequence: TGCAGCGGGACAGGGAGCCAGGCGATATCTGCGGAGCAGTTCTTC. Amino acids: CSGTGSQAISAEQFF. The rearrangement joins TRBV29-1 to TRBJ2-1; 8 nucleotides line up with TRBD1. Germline V gene data show CDR1 as SQVTM and CDR2 as ANQGSEA. With 7 bases clipped from V and 10 bases from J, the junction kept 18 bases outside the gene matches. The CDR3 contains 15 residues.

V is TRBV2 and J is TRBJ1-4; D perhaps matches TRBD1 (5 bases). CDR1 SNHLY and CDR2 FYNNEI come from the germline V gene. The CDR3 is 15 amino acids. Trimming stripped 2 bases from V and 6 bases from J, with 13 bases between. This chain's CDR3 is CASSEPRGGDEKLFF. The CDR3 coding sequence is TGTGCCAGCAGTGAACCGAGGGGCGGAGATGAAAAACTGTTTTTT.

V gene TRBV7-6 combines with J gene TRBJ2-5; D is possibly TRBD1 (5 bases). This CDR3 has 13 residues. Germline V gives CDR1 SGHVS, CDR2 FNYEAQ. The V end was cut by 0 bases, the J end by 5 bases, with 7 bases between. The DNA for the CDR3 is TGTGCCAGCAGCTTAGCAGGGGCCGAGACCCAGTACTTC. It translates to CASSLAGAETQYF.

This clone was counted only a few times. This chain links TRBV2 with TRBJ2-7, with D uncertain. Germline V gives CDR1 SNHLY, CDR2 FYNNEI. V was shortened by 2 bases and J by 3 bases, with 11 bases between the two germline ends. This CDR3 region has 14 residues. The CDR3 nucleotides are TGTGCCAGCAGTGAAATCCTAGACAACTACGAGCAGTACTTC. This codes for CASSEILDNYEQYF.

CDR3 sequence (DNA): TGTGCCAGCAGTGGGAGGAATAGCAATCAGCCCCAGCATTTT. Translating it yields CASSGRNSNQPQHF. The chain has TRBV6-5 and TRBJ1-5; no reliable D call. With 5 bases removed from V and 0 bases from J, the gap between germline ends came to 8 bases. CDR1 MNHEY and CDR2 SVGAGI come from the germline V gene. The CDR3 is 14 residues long.

The V and J genes are TRBV7-8 and TRBJ2-1; no firm D call. V shed 2 bases and J shed 5 bases, with 13 bases lying between them. CDR1 and CDR2 (germline): SGHVS, FQNEAQ. This CDR3 has 15 amino acids. The DNA for the CDR3 is TGTGCCAGCAGCTTAAAGTGGTCGCAGAACAATGAGCAGTTCTTC. Translated, it gives CASSLKWSQNNEQFF.

V and J are TRBV7-6 and TRBJ1-4; TRBD1 is a possible D gene (6 bases). V lost 8 bases to trimming and J lost 2 bases, with 15 bases between them. Germline V gene data show CDR1 as SGHVS and CDR2 as FNYEAQ. This CDR3 region has 15 residues. For the CDR3, the DNA is TGTGCCAGCTCCCTAGGGGGTCTCACTAATGAAAAACTGTTTTTT. This encodes CASSLGGLTNEKLFF.

The table lists this clone with a count of one. The chain recombines TRBV6-6 with TRBJ1-3; perhaps TRBD1 as D (6 bases). This CDR3 is 16 amino acids long. Germline V gene lookup returns CDR1 MNHNY and CDR2 SVGAGI (reference sequence). With 6 bases removed from V and 0 bases from J, the gap between germline ends came to 15 bases. The CDR3 protein is CASSIPTGLSGNTIYF. The CDR3 nucleotides read TGTGCCAGCAGCATACCGACAGGCCTCTCTGGAAACACCATATATTTT.

This clone was detected only a few times. The chain employs TRBV5-6 and TRBJ2-7; a weak D match, TRBD1 (5 bases). The CDR3 length is 13 residues. The V and J ends lost 1 base and 6 bases respectively, with 11 bases between them. Germline CDR1 reads SGHDT; CDR2 reads YYEEEE. CDR3 nucleotide sequence: TGTGCCAGCAGCTTGACAGGATTGGGCGAGCAGTACTTC. Translated, it gives CASSLTGLGEQYF. Supplemented by reference TRBV5-6 and TRBJ2-7, the full variable domain reads DAGVTQSPTHLIKTRGQQVTLRCSPKSGHDTVSWYQQALGQGPQFIFQYYEEEERQRGNFPDRFSGHQFPNYSSELNVNALLLGDSALYLCASSLTGLGEQYFGPGTRLTVT.

The chain combines TRBV2 with TRBJ2-2, with 8 nucleotides matching TRBD2. From germline, CDR1 is SNHLY and CDR2 FYNNEI. V dropped 6 bases and J dropped 2; count of bases not matched to a gene: 8. The CDR3 spans 16 residues. CDR3 nucleotides: TGTGCCAGCAGAACTAGCGGAGGAGCCAACACCGGGGAGCTGTTTTTT. This codes for CASRTSGGANTGELFF.

CDR3 loop: CASSYSRGGLNTQYF. CDR3 nucleotides: TGTGCCAGCAGTTACTCAAGGGGGGGGCTAAATACGCAGTATTTT. V usage is TRBV6-5 and J usage is TRBJ2-3; a possible D gene is TRBD2 (7 bases). The germline V and J ends were trimmed by 0 bases and 7 bases, with 14 bases remaining between them. Germline CDR1 and CDR2: MNHEY and SVGAGI. CDR3 length: 15 amino acids.

The genes are TRBV10-1 and TRBJ2-3; TRBD2 matches 9 bases. The germline gives CDR1 WNHNN, CDR2 SYGVQD (reference sequence). There are 15 residues in the CDR3. Trimming cost V 6 bases and J 2 bases; bases outside gene matches: 6. The CDR3 sequence: CASSLAGGSTDTQYF. CDR3 DNA: TGCGCCAGCAGCCTGGCGGGAGGGTCCACAGATACGCAGTATTTT.

The chain's CDR3 is CASSIMTRYEQFF. CDR3 coding DNA: TGTGCCAGTAGTATAATGACTAGATATGAGCAGTTCTTC. V is TRBV19 and J is TRBJ2-1, with D possibly being TRBD2 (6 bases). The CDR3 totals 13 residues. The germline V gene encodes CDR1 LNHDA and CDR2 SQIVND (reference sequence). V lost 2 bases and J lost 8, with 10 bases in between.

This sequence joins TRBV28 and TRBJ2-7; 9 positions match TRBD1. The CDR3 loop spans 14 amino acids. Germline trimming cut 10 bases from V and 4 bases from J; bases unmatched to any gene: 11. Germline V gene data show CDR1 as MDHEN and CDR2 as SYDVKM. CDR3 in DNA: TGTGCCACCACACGTCCCGGGACAGGGTACGAGCAGTACTTC. This encodes CATTRPGTGYEQYF.

This sequence joins TRBV4-2 and TRBJ2-6, with a tentative D call TRBD1 (6 bases). There are 17 residues in the CDR3. Germline CDR1 is LGHNA and CDR2 is YNFKEQ. Trimming removed 0 bases from V and 5 bases from J, with 14 bases in between. The DNA of the CDR3 is TGTGCCAGCAGCCAAGATTGGGCAGGGGTAAGGGCCAACGTCCTGACTTTC. It encodes CASSQDWAGVRANVLTF.

Only one count was recorded for this clone. The chain recombines TRBV21-1 with TRBJ2-7. TRBV21-1 is deemed a pseudogene. This CDR3 has 13 amino acids. CDR3 coding DNA: TGTGCCAGCAGCATTGGATTTTTCTACGAGCAGTACTTC. Translating it yields CASSIGFFYEQYF.

The chain is built from TRBV30 and TRBJ2-1; D is uncertain. The CDR3 is made up of 12 amino acids. The V end was cut by 0 bases, the J end by 8 bases, with 8 bases between. The germline gives CDR1 GTSNPN, CDR2 SVGIG (reference sequence). CDR3 region: CAWSVNRYEQFF. In nucleotides, the CDR3 is TGTGCCTGGAGTGTTAATAGATATGAGCAGTTCTTC.

The chain recombines TRBV2 with TRBJ1-3; D call uncertain. V shed 6 bases and J shed 0 bases, with 9 bases lying between them. This CDR3 has 14 residues. CDR1 is SNHLY and CDR2 is FYNNEI in the germline V gene. This CDR3 reads CASSPSLSGNTIYF. CDR3 sequence (DNA): TGTGCCAGCAGCCCATCCCTCTCTGGAAACACCATATATTTT.

This clone was observed once. This chain links TRBV11-1 with TRBJ2-7; TRBD2 agrees at 8 bases. Germline trimming cut 5 bases from V and 4 bases from J; bases unmatched to any gene: 10. CDR1 SGHAT and CDR2 FQDESV come from the germline V gene (reference sequence). The CDR3 has 15 residues. The CDR3 nucleotides are TGTGCCAGCAGCCCGCGACTAGCGACCACTTACGAGCAGTACTTC. It is translated as CASSPRLATTYEQYF.

The chain carries TRBV19 and TRBJ1-1, with a possible D match to TRBD1 (5 bases). Germline V gene data show CDR1 as LNHDA and CDR2 as SQIVND (reference sequence). The V and J ends lost 10 bases and 0 bases respectively, with 21 bases between them. CDR3 length: 16 amino acids. The CDR3 is CATRPGGTLMNTEAFF. CDR3 bases: TGTGCCACCCGACCTGGGGGAACCTTAATGAACACTGAAGCTTTCTTT.

The chain recombines TRBV30 with TRBJ2-7, with TRBD2 as a possible D gene (6 bases). This CDR3 region has 14 residues. Germline V gene sequence: CDR1 GTSNPN, CDR2 SVGIG (reference sequence). Between the trimmed V and J ends, which lost 0 bases and 8 bases, there was a span of 17 bases. CDR3 in amino acids: CAWSVSGLLPQQYF. In nucleotides, the CDR3 is TGTGCCTGGAGTGTCTCGGGACTCCTTCCCCAGCAGTACTTC.

The V gene is TRBV7-2, the J gene TRBJ2-5; TRBD1 agrees at 10 bases. V was pared by 5 bases and J by 2 bases, with 8 bases of the junction left unmatched. This CDR3 is 16 amino acids long. Germline CDR1 reads SGHTA; CDR2 reads FQGNSA. The CDR3 loop is CASSAGQGGNQETQYF. CDR3 bases: TGTGCCAGCAGCGCCGGACAGGGGGGGAATCAAGAGACCCAGTACTTC.

The gene calls are TRBV27 and TRBJ2-4; D is possibly TRBD1 (6 bases). The germline V gene has CDR1 MNHEY and CDR2 SMNVEV (reference sequence). Trimming removed 5 bases at V and 2 bases at J, with 13 bases between. This CDR3 has 15 amino acids. This CDR3 is CASSEFGTSKNIQYF. The CDR3 DNA is TGTGCCAGCAGTGAATTTGGGACATCCAAAAACATTCAGTACTTC.

This clone has only a few counts. This chain uses TRBV19 with TRBJ1-2; D not resolved. This CDR3 has 14 amino acids. The V end lost 5 bases, the J end lost 4 bases, and 14 bases lay between the germline ends. Germline V CDR1 and CDR2: LNHDA, SQIVND (reference sequence). CDR3 loop: CASSPFAAVYGYTF. The CDR3 DNA is TGTGCCAGTAGTCCATTCGCCGCCGTCTATGGCTACACCTTC.